These 25 T cell receptor beta chains were sequenced from one sample in a study of blood T cell repertoires in COVID-19. The repertoire was sequenced with immunoSEQ multiplex PCR; TCRdb's copy has only in-frame clones and lacks some. This repertoire shows around 700,000 clones, approximately 90% found once; its top ten account for roughly 0.26%. Material: peripheral blood. Receptors originate from a woman between 18 and 29 years old with acute or convalescent COVID-19.

The chain links TRBV6-1 to TRBJ1-2; 9 nucleotides align to TRBD1. The CDR3 consists of 16 residues. Germline V gives CDR1 MNHNS, CDR2 SASEGT. J was trimmed by 4 bases and V by 4 bases; bases with no gene match: 10. The CDR3 bases are TGTGCCAGCAGTGGGATTAGACAGGGGGGTATCTATGGCTACACCTTC. As protein: CASSGIRQGGIYGYTF.

This clone was detected only once. The rearrangement uses TRBV12-3 or TRBV12-4 and TRBJ2-7; D uncertain. The length of the CDR3 is 11 residues. The V end was cut by 5 bases, the J end by 5 bases, with 7 bases between. For the CDR3, the DNA is TGTGCCAGCAGTACACGGGACGAGCAGTACTTC. This translates into CASSTRDEQYF.

This chain connects TRBV18 to TRBJ1-2; D might be TRBD1 (5 bases). The CDR3 length is 14 residues. Trimming took off 2 bases at V and 8 bases at J, with 15 bases between the two ends. Germline V CDR1 and CDR2: KGHSH, LQKENI. As DNA, the CDR3 is TGTGCCAGCTCACCAACCCAGGAGGGGCGAGGCTACACCTTC. It translates to CASSPTQEGRGYTF. Looking up the rest from reference TRBV18 and TRBJ1-2 gives the full variable domain: NAGVMQNPRHLVRRRGQEARLRCSPMKGHSHVYWYRQLPEEGLKFMVYLQKENIIDESGMPKERFSAEFPKEGPSILRIQQVVRGDSAAYFCASSPTQEGRGYTFGSGTRLTVV.

J is TRBJ2-7 and V is TRBV2; possibly TRBD2 for D (5 bases). V gave up 3 bases and J gave up 7 bases, with 10 bases separating them. CDR3 length equals 12 residues. Germline CDR1 is SNHLY and CDR2 is FYNNEI. The chain's CDR3 is CASSEWRGEQYF. In DNA, the CDR3 is TGTGCCAGCAGTGAGTGGCGCGGGGAGCAGTACTTC.

The V call is TRBV5-6, the J call TRBJ1-5; D not certain. CDR1 SGHDT and CDR2 YYEEEE come from the germline V gene. V was cut by 0 bases and J by 1 base, with 8 bases left in between. The CDR3 has 15 residues. For the CDR3, the DNA is TGTGCCAGCAGCTTGGGGCTGCTCAGCAATCAGCCCCAGCATTTT. Amino acid sequence: CASSLGLLSNQPQHF.

The CDR3 DNA sequence: TGTGCCAGCAGTGAATATGACAGGGGTGGCACCGGGGAGCTGTTTTTT. This gives the protein CASSEYDRGGTGELFF. The chain joins TRBV25-1 to TRBJ2-2; the match to TRBD1 covers 8 bases. V lost 0 bases and J lost 4; bases outside the gene matches: 4. CDR1 MGHDK and CDR2 SYGVNS come from the germline V gene. There are 16 residues in the CDR3.

The chain uses TRBV13 and TRBJ1-1, with a tentative D call TRBD1 (6 bases). V was trimmed by 3 bases and J by 5 bases, leaving 7 bases between them. The CDR3 loop spans 12 amino acids. Germline lookup yields CDR1 PRHDT and CDR2 FYEKMQ (reference sequence). CDR3: CASSFQGTEAFF. As DNA, the CDR3 is TGTGCCAGCAGCTTCCAGGGGACTGAAGCTTTCTTT.

This chain joins TRBV5-1 and TRBJ2-1; 7 bases agree with TRBD2. J gave up 6 bases and V 3 bases, and 6 bases lay outside the gene matches. The CDR3 has 14 amino acids. CDR1 and CDR2 (germline): SGHRS, YFSETQ. CDR3 bases: TGCGCCAGCAGCTCGGGGGGTGGTTCCAATGAGCAGTTCTTC. It translates to CASSSGGGSNEQFF.

In the case of this clone: A junction boundary mismatches the germline segment, possibly from a read error. The genes are TRBV24-1 and TRBJ1-5; 7 nucleotides align to TRBD1. CDR3 size: 13 residues. The germline CDR1 and CDR2 sequences are KGHDR and SFDVKD. The CDR3 nucleotides are TGTGCCACCCGTGACAGGGCGGGACAGCCCCAGCATTTT. Amino acids: CATRDRAGQPQHF.

The genes are TRBV2 and TRBJ2-2, with D possibly matching TRBD1 (6 bases). Germline V gene data show CDR1 as SNHLY and CDR2 as FYNNEI. Trimming took 8 bases from V and 5 from J, leaving 15 bases between them. CDR3 length: 14 residues. Here the CDR3 reads CASVEAGVTGELFF. Written as DNA, the CDR3 is TGTGCCAGCGTCGAGGCAGGGGTTACCGGGGAGCTGTTTTTT.

The chain carries TRBV24-1 and TRBJ1-1; D might be TRBD1 (5 bases). The CDR3 is 13 amino acids. Germline V lookup: CDR1 KGHDR, CDR2 SFDVKD. V was clipped by 11 bases and J by 7 bases, with 19 bases between them. As DNA, the CDR3 is TGTGCCAGTAAAGGGGCGAGAACGGGTGAAGCTTTCTTT. It translates to CASKGARTGEAFF.

The J gene is TRBJ2-3, the V gene TRBV6-1; the D gene is possibly TRBD2 (7 bases). V lost 1 base, J lost 3 bases, and 14 bases lay in between. Per the germline V gene, CDR1 is MNHNS and CDR2 is SASEGT. This CDR3 contains 16 residues. The CDR3 DNA follows: TGTGCCAGCAGTGAAGAGGTGGGGGGGGCAACAGATACGCAGTATTTT. Protein product: CASSEEVGGATDTQYF.

This sequence joins TRBV12-5 and TRBJ1-5, with 7 nucleotides matching TRBD1. CDR1 is LGHNT, CDR2 FRNRAP, per germline. V was pared by 0 bases and J by 6 bases, with 8 bases of the junction left unmatched. This CDR3 has 16 residues. The CDR3 loop reads CASGLVWLGGSQPQHF. The CDR3 nucleotides read TGTGCTAGTGGTTTGGTATGGTTAGGGGGCAGTCAGCCCCAGCATTTT.

This chain links TRBV28 with TRBJ2-1; D gene uncertain. V lost 8 bases and J 5 bases, leaving 19 bases between the germline ends. Germline CDR1 and CDR2: MDHEN and SYDVKM. There are 15 residues in the CDR3. The CDR3 reads CASLTAGVINNEQFF. CDR3 nucleotides: TGTGCCAGCCTCACGGCCGGAGTAATCAACAATGAGCAGTTCTTC.

The rearrangement joins TRBV6-5 to TRBJ1-4; TRBD1 aligns across 8 bases. CDR3 size: 12 residues. CDR1 is MNHEY, CDR2 SVGAGI, per germline. The ends lost 6 bases at V and 12 bases at J; junction bases unmatched: 6. This CDR3 is CASRTGVGELFF. As DNA, the CDR3 is TGTGCCAGCAGGACAGGGGTTGGCGAACTGTTTTTT.

To note about this clone: Compared with germline, one end of the junction differs, possibly owing to a read error. CDR3 sequence (DNA): TGTGCCAGCAGCTACCGGGACAATCAACCCCAGCATTTT. It translates to CASSYRDNQPQHF. This chain links TRBV7-2 with TRBJ1-5, with D maybe TRBD1 (6 bases). The CDR3 spans 13 residues. The V gene's germline CDR1 is SGHTA and CDR2 FQGNSA.

The chain uses TRBV11-2 and TRBJ2-6; D gene uncertain. The CDR3 is 17 amino acids. Germline CDR1 and CDR2: SGHAT and FQNNGV. V lost 1 base and J lost 0, with 10 bases in between. CDR3 DNA: TGTGCCAGCAGCTTAGCCCTGTTCCCCTCTGGGGCCAACGTCCTGACTTTC. Translation gives CASSLALFPSGANVLTF.

The rearrangement uses TRBV5-1 and TRBJ2-2, with 8 nucleotides matching TRBD1. Germline V gene data show CDR1 as SGHRS and CDR2 as YFSETQ. This CDR3 has 18 amino acids. V lost 5 bases, J lost 0 bases, and 12 bases stayed unmatched. CDR3 amino acids: CASRPGTGGFSNTGELFF. CDR3 sequence (DNA): TGCGCCAGCAGACCCGGGACAGGCGGTTTCTCGAACACCGGGGAGCTGTTTTTT.

J is TRBJ1-3 and V is TRBV9; no clear D. There are 14 residues in the CDR3. Trimming pared 6 bases from V and 0 bases from J, leaving 10 bases between. Looked up from germline, CDR1 is SGDLS and CDR2 is YYNGEE. This CDR3 is CASMNGISGNTIYF. As DNA, the CDR3 is TGTGCCAGCATGAACGGTATCTCTGGAAACACCATATATTTT. Full variable domain (missing parts from reference TRBV9 and TRBJ1-3): DSGVTQTPKHLITATGQRVTLRCSPRSGDLSVYWYQQSLDQGLQFLIQYYNGEERAKGNILERFSAQQFPDLHSELNLSSLELGDSALYFCASMNGISGNTIYFGEGSWLTVV.

This clone was observed many times. The V gene is TRBV9, the J gene TRBJ2-3, with 8 bases aligning to TRBD1. Germline V gene data show CDR1 as SGDLS and CDR2 as YYNGEE. The CDR3 has 15 amino acids. V was pared by 3 bases and J by 5 bases, with 8 bases of the junction left unmatched. CDR3 coding DNA: TGTGCCAGCAGCGGCGGACAGGGAACGGGAGATACGCAGTATTTT. Amino acids: CASSGGQGTGDTQYF.

V usage is TRBV5-1 and J usage is TRBJ1-2, with TRBD1 identical over 10 bases. The ends lost 0 bases at V and 8 bases at J; junction bases unmatched: 4. The germline V gene has CDR1 SGHRS and CDR2 YFSETQ. CDR3 length equals 14 residues. CDR3 bases: TGCGCCAGCAGCTTGGCCTCGGGACAGGGGGGCTACACCTTC. It encodes CASSLASGQGGYTF.

The rearrangement links TRBV30 to TRBJ1-6; weak D call: TRBD1 (5 bases). V lost 0 bases and J lost 10, with 10 bases in between. Germline V gene data show CDR1 as GTSNPN and CDR2 as SVGIG (reference sequence). The CDR3 is 13 residues long. Written as DNA, the CDR3 is TGTGCCTGGAGTGTACGGCAGGGATCACCCCTCCACTTT. Its translation: CAWSVRQGSPLHF.

The J gene is TRBJ2-3, the V gene TRBV6-5; no definite D call. Germline CDR1 reads MNHEY; CDR2 reads SVGAGI. The CDR3 extends over 14 amino acids. Trimming pared 6 bases from V and 0 bases from J, leaving 10 bases between. CDR3 nucleotides: TGTGCCAGCAGGCGCCAGCGCAGCACAGATACGCAGTATTTT. Translated, it gives CASRRQRSTDTQYF.

This chain uses TRBV11-2 with TRBJ1-2; D possibly corresponds to TRBD1 (5 bases). CDR3 size: 14 residues. Trimming took off 5 bases at V and 4 bases at J, with 14 bases between the two ends. Germline V gene sequence: CDR1 SGHAT, CDR2 FQNNGV. In nucleotides, the CDR3 is TGTGCCAGCAGCCGCGGGGTAGGGGCCTATGGCTACACCTTC. Its translation: CASSRGVGAYGYTF.

The chain employs TRBV11-2 and TRBJ2-2; 7 bases map to TRBD1. Per germline, CDR1 SGHAT and CDR2 FQNNGV. V lost 5 bases, J lost 5 bases, and 8 bases stayed unmatched. This CDR3 region has 15 residues. As DNA, the CDR3 is TGTGCCAGCAGCCAAACAGGGGAGAGAACCGGGGAGCTGTTTTTT. It encodes CASSQTGERTGELFF.